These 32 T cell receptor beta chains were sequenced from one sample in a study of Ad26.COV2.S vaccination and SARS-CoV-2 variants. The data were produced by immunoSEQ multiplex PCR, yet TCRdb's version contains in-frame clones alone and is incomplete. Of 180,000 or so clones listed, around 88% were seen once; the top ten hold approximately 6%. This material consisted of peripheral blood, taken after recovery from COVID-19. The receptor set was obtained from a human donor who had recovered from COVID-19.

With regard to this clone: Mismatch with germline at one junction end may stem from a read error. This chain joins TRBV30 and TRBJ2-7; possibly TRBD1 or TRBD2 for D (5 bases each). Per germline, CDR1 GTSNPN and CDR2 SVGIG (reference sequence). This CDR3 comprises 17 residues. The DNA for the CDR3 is TGTGCATGGAGTGGATTGGGTCGGGACCGGAAAACATACGAGCAGTACTTC. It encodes CAWSGLGRDRKTYEQYF.

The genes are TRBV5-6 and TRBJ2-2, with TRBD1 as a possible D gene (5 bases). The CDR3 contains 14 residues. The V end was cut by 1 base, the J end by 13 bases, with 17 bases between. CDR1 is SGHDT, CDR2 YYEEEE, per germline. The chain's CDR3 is CASSLQGSVFGLFF. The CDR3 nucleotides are TGTGCCAGCAGCTTGCAGGGCTCCGTCTTTGGGCTGTTTTTT.

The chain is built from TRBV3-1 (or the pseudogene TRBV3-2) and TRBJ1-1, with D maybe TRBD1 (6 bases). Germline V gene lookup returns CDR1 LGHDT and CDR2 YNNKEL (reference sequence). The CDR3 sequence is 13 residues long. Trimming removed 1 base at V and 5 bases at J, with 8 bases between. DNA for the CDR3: TGTGCCAGCAGCCAAGCACAGGGAACTGAAGCTTTCTTT. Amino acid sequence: CASSQAQGTEAFF.

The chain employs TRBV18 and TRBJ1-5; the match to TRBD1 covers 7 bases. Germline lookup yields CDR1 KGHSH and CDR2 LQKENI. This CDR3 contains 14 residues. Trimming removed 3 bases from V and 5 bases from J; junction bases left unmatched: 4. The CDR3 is CASSPNTGDQPQHF. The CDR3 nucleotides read TGTGCCAGCTCACCGAATACAGGGGATCAGCCCCAGCATTTT.

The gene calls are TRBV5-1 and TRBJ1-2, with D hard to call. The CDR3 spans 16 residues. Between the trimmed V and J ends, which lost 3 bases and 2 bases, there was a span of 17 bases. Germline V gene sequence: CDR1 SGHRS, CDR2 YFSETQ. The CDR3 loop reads CASSWDFQGSNYGYTF. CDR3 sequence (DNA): TGCGCCAGCAGCTGGGATTTCCAAGGGTCAAACTATGGCTACACCTTC.

In DNA form, the CDR3 reads TGTGCCAGCAGCTCTGATACCGGGGAGCTGTTTTTT. It codes for CASSSDTGELFF. The chain is built from TRBV7-8 and TRBJ2-2; no definite D call. Deletions cut 4 bases from V and 5 bases from J, with 5 bases between. CDR1 and CDR2 from the germline V gene are SGHVS and FQNEAQ. The CDR3 sequence is 12 residues long. Combining the CDR3 with reference TRBV7-8 and TRBJ2-2 gives the whole variable domain GAGVSQSPRYKVAKRGQDVALRCDPISGHVSLFWYQQALGQGPEFLTYFQNEAQLDKSGLPSDRFFAERPEGSVSTLKIQRTQQEDSAVYLCASSSDTGELFFGEGSRLTVL.

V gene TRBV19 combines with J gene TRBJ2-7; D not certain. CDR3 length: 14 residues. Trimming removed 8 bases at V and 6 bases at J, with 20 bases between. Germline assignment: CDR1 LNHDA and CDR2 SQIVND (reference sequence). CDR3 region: CASAMVFGTAEQYF. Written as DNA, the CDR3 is TGTGCCAGTGCCATGGTTTTTGGTACTGCCGAGCAGTACTTC.

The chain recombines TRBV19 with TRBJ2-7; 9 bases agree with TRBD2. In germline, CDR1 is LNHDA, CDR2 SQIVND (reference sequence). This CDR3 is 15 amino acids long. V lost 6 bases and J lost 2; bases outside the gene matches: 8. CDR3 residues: CASSHSGGLAYEQYF. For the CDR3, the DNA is TGTGCCAGTAGCCATAGCGGGGGCTTAGCCTACGAGCAGTACTTC.

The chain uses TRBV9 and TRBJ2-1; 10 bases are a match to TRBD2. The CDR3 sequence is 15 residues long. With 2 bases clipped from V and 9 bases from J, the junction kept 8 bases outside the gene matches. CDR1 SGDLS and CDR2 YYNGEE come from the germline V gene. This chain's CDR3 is CASSVSGRPLAEQFF. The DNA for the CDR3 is TGTGCCAGCAGCGTTAGCGGGAGGCCCCTCGCTGAGCAGTTCTTC.

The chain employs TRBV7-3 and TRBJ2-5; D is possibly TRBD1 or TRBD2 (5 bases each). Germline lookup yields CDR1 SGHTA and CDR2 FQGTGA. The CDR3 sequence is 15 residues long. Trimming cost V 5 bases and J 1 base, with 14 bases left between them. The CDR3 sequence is CASSPTGTTQETQYF. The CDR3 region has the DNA TGTGCCAGCAGCCCCACTGGGACCACCCAAGAGACCCAGTACTTC.

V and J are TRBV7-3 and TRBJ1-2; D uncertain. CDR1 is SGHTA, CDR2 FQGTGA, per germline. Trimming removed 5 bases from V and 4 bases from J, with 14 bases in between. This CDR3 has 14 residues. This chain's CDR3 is CASSPDPGLYGYTF. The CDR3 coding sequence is TGTGCCAGCAGCCCCGATCCGGGCCTCTATGGCTACACCTTC.

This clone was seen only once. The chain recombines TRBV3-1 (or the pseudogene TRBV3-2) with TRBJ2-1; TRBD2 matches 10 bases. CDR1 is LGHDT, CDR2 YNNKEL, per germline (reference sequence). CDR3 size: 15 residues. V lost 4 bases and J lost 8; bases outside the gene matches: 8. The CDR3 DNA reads TGTGCCAGCAGCCGGCTAGCGGGAGTGAGCCATGAGCAGTTCTTC. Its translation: CASSRLAGVSHEQFF.

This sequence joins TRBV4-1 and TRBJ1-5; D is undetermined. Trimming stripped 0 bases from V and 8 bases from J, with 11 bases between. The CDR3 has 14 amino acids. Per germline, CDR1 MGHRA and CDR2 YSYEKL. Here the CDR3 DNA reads TGCGCCAGCAGCCAAGAGAGGGTTATGGAGCCCCAGCATTTT. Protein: CASSQERVMEPQHF.

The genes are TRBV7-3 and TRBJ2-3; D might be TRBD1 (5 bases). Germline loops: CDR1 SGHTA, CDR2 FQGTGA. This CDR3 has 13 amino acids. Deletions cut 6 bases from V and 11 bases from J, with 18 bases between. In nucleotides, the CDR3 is TGTGCCAGCAGTGGGTTTGGTACCCAGGGGCAGTATTTT. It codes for CASSGFGTQGQYF.

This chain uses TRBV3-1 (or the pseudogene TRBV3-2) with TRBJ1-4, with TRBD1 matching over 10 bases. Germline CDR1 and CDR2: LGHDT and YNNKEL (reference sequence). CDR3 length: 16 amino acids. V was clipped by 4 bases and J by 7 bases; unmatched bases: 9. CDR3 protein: CASSPGTGELFEKLFF. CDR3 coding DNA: TGTGCCAGCAGCCCCGGGACAGGGGAACTTTTTGAAAAACTGTTTTTT.

CDR3 residues: CASSLLWAGGQNEQFF. CDR3 sequence (DNA): TGTGCCAGCAGCTTATTGTGGGCGGGGGGACAGAATGAGCAGTTCTTC. The chain employs TRBV7-2 and TRBJ2-1; D perhaps matches TRBD2 (8 bases). The V end lost 2 bases, the J end lost 7 bases, and 18 bases lay between the germline ends. Per the germline V gene, CDR1 is SGHTA and CDR2 is FQGNSA. This CDR3 region has 16 residues.

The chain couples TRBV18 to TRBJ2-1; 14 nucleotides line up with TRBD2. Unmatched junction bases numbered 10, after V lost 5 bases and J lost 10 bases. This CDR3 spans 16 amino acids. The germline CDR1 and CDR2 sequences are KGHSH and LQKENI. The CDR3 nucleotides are TGTGCCAGCTCAGAAACCGGGACTAGCGGGAGTAAAGAGCAGTTCTTC. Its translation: CASSETGTSGSKEQFF.

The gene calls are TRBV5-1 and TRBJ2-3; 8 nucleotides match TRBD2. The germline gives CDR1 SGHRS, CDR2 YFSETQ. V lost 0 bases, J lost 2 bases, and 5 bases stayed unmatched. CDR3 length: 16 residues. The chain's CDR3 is CASSLVLAGYTDTQYF. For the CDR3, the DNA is TGCGCCAGCAGCTTGGTTCTAGCGGGCTACACAGATACGCAGTATTTT.

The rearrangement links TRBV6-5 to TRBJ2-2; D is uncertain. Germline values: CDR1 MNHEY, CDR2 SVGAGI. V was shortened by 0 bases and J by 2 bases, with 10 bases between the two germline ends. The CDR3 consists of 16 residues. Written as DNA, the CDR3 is TGTGCCAGCAGTTACTCGTACCCCCCCAACACCGGGGAGCTGTTTTTT. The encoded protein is CASSYSYPPNTGELFF.

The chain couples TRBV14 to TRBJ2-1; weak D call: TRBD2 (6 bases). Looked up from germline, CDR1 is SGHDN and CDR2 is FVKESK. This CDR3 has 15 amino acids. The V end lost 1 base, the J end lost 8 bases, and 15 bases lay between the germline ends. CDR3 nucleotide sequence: TGTGCCAGCAGCCAAGGGCCGCATTGGGGGGATGAGCAGTTCTTC. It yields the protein CASSQGPHWGDEQFF. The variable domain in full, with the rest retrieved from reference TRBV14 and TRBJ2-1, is EAGVTQFPSHSVIEKGQTVTLRCDPISGHDNLYWYRRVMGKEIKFLLHFVKESKQDESGMPNNRFLAERTGGTYSTLKVQPAELEDSGVYFCASSQGPHWGDEQFFGPGTRLTVL.

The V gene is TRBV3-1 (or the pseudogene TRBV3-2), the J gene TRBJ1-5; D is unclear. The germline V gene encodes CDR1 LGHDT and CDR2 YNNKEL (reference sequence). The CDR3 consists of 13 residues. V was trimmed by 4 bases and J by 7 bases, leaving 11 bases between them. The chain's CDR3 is CASSRAIGQPQHF. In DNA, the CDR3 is TGTGCCAGCAGCCGGGCGATAGGCCAGCCCCAGCATTTT.

For the CDR3, the DNA is TGTGCCATCAGTGGGTCAGTCGGGCACAAAGGTTCAACTAATGAAAAACTGTTTTTT. It specifies CAISGSVGHKGSTNEKLFF. J is TRBJ1-4 and V is TRBV10-3; no clear D gene. The CDR3 is made up of 19 amino acids. V was shortened by 4 bases and J by 0 bases, with 21 bases between the two germline ends. CDR1 and CDR2 (germline): ENHRY, SYGVKD.

Written as DNA, the CDR3 is TGTGCCAGCAGCTCATGGACGAGGGGAGGGTACACTGAAGCTTTCTTT. Translation: CASSSWTRGGYTEAFF. V usage is TRBV7-9 and J usage is TRBJ1-1; possibly TRBD1 for D (5 bases). There are 16 residues in the CDR3. Trimming stripped 4 bases from V and 3 bases from J, with 18 bases between. Germline lookup yields CDR1 SEHNR and CDR2 FQNEAQ (reference sequence).

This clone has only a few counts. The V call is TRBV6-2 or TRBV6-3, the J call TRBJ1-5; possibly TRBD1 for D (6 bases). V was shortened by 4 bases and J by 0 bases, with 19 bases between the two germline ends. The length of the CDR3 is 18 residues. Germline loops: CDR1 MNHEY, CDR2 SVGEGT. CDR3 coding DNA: TGTGCCAGCAGTTTCTATCCGAGGGGGGGCAATAGCAATCAGCCCCAGCATTTT. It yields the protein CASSFYPRGGNSNQPQHF.

The CDR3 nucleotides are TGTGCCAGCAGCTTACTGACGACTGAGCAGTTCTTC. This sequence encodes CASSLLTTEQFF. The V call is TRBV7-9, the J call TRBJ2-1; D not resolved. Trimming shortened V by 2 bases and J by 9 bases, and 8 bases separated the two germline ends. Germline V gives CDR1 SEHNR, CDR2 FQNEAQ (reference sequence). The CDR3 is made up of 12 amino acids. Filled out from reference TRBV7-9 and TRBJ2-1, the complete variable domain reads DTGVSQNPRHKITKRGQNVTFRCDPISEHNRLYWYRQTLGQGPEFLTYFQNEAQLEKSRLLSDRFSAERPKGSFSTLEIQRTEQGDSAMYLCASSLLTTEQFFGPGTRLTVL.

CDR3 region: CATSREGGNTIYF. In nucleotides, the CDR3 is TGTGCCACCAGCAGAGAGGGCGGAAACACCATATATTTT. V gene TRBV15 combines with J gene TRBJ1-3; D remains ambiguous. The CDR3 is 13 amino acids. CDR1 is LNHNV and CDR2 is YYDKDF in the germline V gene (reference sequence). Trimming removed 0 bases from V and 4 bases from J, with 4 bases in between. The full variable domain, completed using reference TRBV15 and TRBJ1-3, is DAMVIQNPRYQVTQFGKPVTLSCSQTLNHNVMYWYQQKSSQAPKLLFHYYDKDFNNEADTPDNFQSRRPNTSFCFLDIRSPGLGDTAMYLCATSREGGNTIYFGEGSWLTVV.

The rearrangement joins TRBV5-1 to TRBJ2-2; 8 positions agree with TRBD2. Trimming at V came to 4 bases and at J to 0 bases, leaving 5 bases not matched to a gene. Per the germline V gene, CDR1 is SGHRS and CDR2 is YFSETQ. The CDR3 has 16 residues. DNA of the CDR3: TGCGCCAGCAGCCTGAGTAGCGGGGCGAACACCGGGGAGCTGTTTTTT. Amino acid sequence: CASSLSSGANTGELFF.

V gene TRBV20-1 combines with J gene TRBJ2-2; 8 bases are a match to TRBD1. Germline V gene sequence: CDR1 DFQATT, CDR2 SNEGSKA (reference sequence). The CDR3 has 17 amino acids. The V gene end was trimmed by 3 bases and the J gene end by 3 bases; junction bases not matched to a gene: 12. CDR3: CSASWGSRTGYTGELFF. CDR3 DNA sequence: TGCAGTGCTAGTTGGGGATCCCGGACAGGGTACACCGGGGAGCTGTTTTTT.

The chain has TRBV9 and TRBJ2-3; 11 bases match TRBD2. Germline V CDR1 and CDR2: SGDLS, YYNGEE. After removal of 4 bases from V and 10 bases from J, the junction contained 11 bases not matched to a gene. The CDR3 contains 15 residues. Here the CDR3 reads CASSPWYSGGAAQYF. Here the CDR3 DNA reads TGTGCCAGCAGCCCCTGGTATAGCGGGGGGGCCGCGCAGTATTTT.

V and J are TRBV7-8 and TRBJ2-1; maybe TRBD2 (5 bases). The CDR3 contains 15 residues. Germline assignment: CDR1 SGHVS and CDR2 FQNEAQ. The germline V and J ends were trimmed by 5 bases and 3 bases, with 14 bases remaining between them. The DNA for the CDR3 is TGTGCCAGCAGCCGGCAGCGGTGGAACTACAATGAGCAGTTCTTC. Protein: CASSRQRWNYNEQFF. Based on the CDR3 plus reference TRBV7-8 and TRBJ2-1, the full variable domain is GAGVSQSPRYKVAKRGQDVALRCDPISGHVSLFWYQQALGQGPEFLTYFQNEAQLDKSGLPSDRFFAERPEGSVSTLKIQRTQQEDSAVYLCASSRQRWNYNEQFFGPGTRLTVL.

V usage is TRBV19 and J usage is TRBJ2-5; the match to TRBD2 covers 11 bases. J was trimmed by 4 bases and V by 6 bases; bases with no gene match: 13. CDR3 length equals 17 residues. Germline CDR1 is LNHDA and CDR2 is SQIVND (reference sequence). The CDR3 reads CASSLGRLAGMSETQYF. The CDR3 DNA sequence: TGTGCCAGTAGCCTAGGGCGACTAGCGGGGATGTCAGAGACCCAGTACTTC.

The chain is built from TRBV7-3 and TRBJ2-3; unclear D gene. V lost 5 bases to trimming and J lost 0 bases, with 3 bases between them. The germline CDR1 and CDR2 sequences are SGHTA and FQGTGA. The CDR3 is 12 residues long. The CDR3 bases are TGTGCCAGCAGCGTCAGCACAGATACGCAGTATTTT. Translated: CASSVSTDTQYF.